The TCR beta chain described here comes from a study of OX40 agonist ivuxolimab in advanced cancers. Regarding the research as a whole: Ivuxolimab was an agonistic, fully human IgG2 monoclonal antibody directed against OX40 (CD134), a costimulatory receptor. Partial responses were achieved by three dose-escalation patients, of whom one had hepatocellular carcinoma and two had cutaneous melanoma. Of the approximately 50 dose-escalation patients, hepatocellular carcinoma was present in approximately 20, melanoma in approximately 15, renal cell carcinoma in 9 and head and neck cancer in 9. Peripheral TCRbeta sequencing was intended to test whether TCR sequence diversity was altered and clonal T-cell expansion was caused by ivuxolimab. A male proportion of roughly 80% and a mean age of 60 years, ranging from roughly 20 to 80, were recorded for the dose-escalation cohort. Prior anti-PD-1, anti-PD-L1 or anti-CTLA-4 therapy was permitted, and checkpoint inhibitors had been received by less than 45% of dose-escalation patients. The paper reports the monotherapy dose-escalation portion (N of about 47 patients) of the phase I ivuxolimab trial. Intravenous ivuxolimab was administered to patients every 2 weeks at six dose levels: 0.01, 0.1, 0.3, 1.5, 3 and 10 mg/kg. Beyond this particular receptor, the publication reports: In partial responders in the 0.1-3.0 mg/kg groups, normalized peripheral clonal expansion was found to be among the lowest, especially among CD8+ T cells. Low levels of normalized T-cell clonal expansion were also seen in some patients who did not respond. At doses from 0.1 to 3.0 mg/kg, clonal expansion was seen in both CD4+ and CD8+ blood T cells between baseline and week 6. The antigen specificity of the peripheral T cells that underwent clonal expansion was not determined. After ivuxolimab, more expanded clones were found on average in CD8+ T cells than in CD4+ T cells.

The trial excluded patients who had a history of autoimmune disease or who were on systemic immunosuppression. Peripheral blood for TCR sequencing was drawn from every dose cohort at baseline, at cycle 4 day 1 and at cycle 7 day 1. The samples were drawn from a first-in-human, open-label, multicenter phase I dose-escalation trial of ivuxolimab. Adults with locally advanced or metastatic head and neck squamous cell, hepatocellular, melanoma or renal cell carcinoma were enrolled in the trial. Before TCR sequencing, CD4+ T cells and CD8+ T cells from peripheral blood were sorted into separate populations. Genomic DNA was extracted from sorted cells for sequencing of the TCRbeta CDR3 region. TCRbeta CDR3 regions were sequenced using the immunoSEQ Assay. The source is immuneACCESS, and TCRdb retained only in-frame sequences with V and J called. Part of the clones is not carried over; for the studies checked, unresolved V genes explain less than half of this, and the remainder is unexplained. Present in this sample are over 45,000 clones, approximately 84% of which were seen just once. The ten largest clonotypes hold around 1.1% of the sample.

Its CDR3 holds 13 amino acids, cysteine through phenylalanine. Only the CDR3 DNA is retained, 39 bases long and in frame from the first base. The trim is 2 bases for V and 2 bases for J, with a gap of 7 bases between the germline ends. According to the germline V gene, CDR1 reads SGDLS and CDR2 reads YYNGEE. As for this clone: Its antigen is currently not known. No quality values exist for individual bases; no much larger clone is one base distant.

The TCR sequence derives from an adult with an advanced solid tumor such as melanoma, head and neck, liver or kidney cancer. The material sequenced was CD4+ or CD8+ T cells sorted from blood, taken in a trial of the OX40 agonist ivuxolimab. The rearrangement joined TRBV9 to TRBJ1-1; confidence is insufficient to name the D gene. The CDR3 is CASSVVSNTEAFF. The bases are TGTGCCAGCAGCGTCGTCTCTAACACTGAAGCTTTCTTT.